This TCR beta chain was sequenced in a study of beta chain features in type 1 diabetes. At the level of the study: What patients shared with healthy donors was a similar profile of age, gender and cell yields. Overall study results and limits: In all four CD4+ subsets, TCRB CDR3 length was significantly, moderately reduced in type 1 diabetes.

Sorting that relied on CD45RO/CCR7/CD25/CD127/CD95/CD27 yielded CD4+ naive, central memory, regulatory and stem cell-like memory cells. There are a few counts of this clone. Its antigen is not known. cDNA synthesis used the whole RNA isolate, giving expressed TCRB sequences. Read counts averaged roughly 3.7 million for samples of naive, central memory and regulatory T cells. The protocol was immunoSEQ multiplex PCR, while the TCRdb copy is restricted to in-frame clones and leaves out a portion. This table holds some 120,000 clones, roughly a sixth found once. V gave up 0 bases and J gave up 2 bases; unmatched junction bases: 6. This CDR3 is 16 amino acids long. The germline CDR1 and CDR2 sequences are SGHTS and YDEGEE.

The chain carries TRBV5-8 and TRBJ2-7; 9 nucleotides match TRBD1. The source of this sequence is a man aged 18-30 years with type 1 diabetes. The sequenced sample was central memory CD4+ T cells from blood. In DNA form, the CDR3 reads TGTGCCAGCAGCTTGGATCGGGACAGGGATCCCTACGAGCAGTACTTC. This codes for CASSLDRDRDPYEQYF.